The entry that follows covers one T cell receptor beta chain sequence. The antigen is undetermined. CDR3 length: 15 amino acids. The V gene lost 3 bases and the J gene lost 0 bases, with 12 bases spanning the gap. Looked up from germline, CDR1 is SQVTM and CDR2 is ANQGSEA. This record belongs to a study of T cells in Graves' hyperthyroidism and ophthalmopathy. The TCR beta CDR3 regions underwent amplification using RNA transcripts as the source. The study used the HTBI primer set for a first-round RT-PCR of the TCR CDR3. TCRdb reprocessed the multiplex PCR reads with MiXCR, giving one entry per CDR3 protein. The sample consists of fewer than 750,000 distinct CDR3 sequences, 46% of them appearing once. The study, taken as a whole, reports: Among clonotypes expanded in thyroid above 0.001, most were also found in blood. Onset of ophthalmopathy came a median approximately 6.8 months after the model predicted it.

Graves' hyperthyroidism was deemed stable absent ophthalmopathy progression within 18 months. Diagnoses used clinical symptoms, serum thyroxine and TRAb, thyroid ultrasound and orbital computed tomography. This chain uses TRBV29-1 with TRBJ1-3; D remains ambiguous. Sequencing was done on a sample of peripheral blood or thyroid tissue (not recorded which). The clonotype comes from a woman between 18 and 30 years old with Graves' hyperthyroidism. CDR3 bases: TGCAGCGTTGAGGGAACGACACCCTCTGGAAACACCATATATTTT. This codes for CSVEGTTPSGNTIYF.